The subject of this entry is one T cell receptor (beta chain). The sample belongs to a study of blood T cell repertoires in COVID-19. The method was immunoSEQ multiplex PCR; TCRdb's version includes in-frame clones alone and lacks a portion of them. The profile shows about 310,000 clones, 75% to 90% of them singletons. CDR1 LGHDT and CDR2 YNNKEL come from the germline V gene (reference sequence). V shed 11 bases, J shed 4 bases, and the junction held 6 bases outside the gene matches. The CDR3 sequence is 13 residues long. The sequence came from a middle-aged woman who had recovered from COVID-19. Sequenced sample: PBMCs or T cells enriched from blood (not recorded which). V usage is TRBV3-1 (or the pseudogene TRBV3-2) and J usage is TRBJ1-4; 8 nucleotides align to TRBD1. The chain's CDR3 is CAVQGAYNEKLFF. Here the CDR3 DNA reads TGTGCCGTCCAGGGGGCTTATAATGAAAAACTGTTTTTT.